This T cell receptor beta chain appears in the sequencing data of a study of blood T cell repertoires in COVID-19. Study details: PBMCs, B-cell-depleted T cells, or T cells provided the cDNA or gDNA that made up the material.

In the authors' workflow: The authors estimated nucleated cell counts from reference gene primer amplification. The table came from immunoSEQ multiplex PCR; TCRdb's copy has only in-frame clones and leaves some out. Clone size and the V and J calls come from that table; the DNA yielded D and trimming. The sample carries roughly 250,000 clones, around 86% recorded once. Unmatched junction bases numbered 5, after V lost 5 bases and J lost 4 bases. The CDR3 is 15 amino acids. CDR1 and CDR2 from the germline V gene are SGHTA and FQGTGA. The study drew participants aged roughly 18 to 95 years from about two dozen US areas.

This TCR was sampled from a woman aged 40 to 50 with acute COVID-19. Input material: PBMCs or T cells enriched from blood (not recorded which). V is TRBV7-3 and J is TRBJ2-5; TRBD2 matches 12 bases. In DNA form, the CDR3 reads TGTGCCAGCAGCCCACGACTAGCGGGAGTAGAGACCCAGTACTTC. Translated: CASSPRLAGVETQYF.